Shown below are 24 T cell receptor beta chains from a single sample sequenced in a study of CD8+ T cells in alopecia areata (dated by TCRdb to the late 2010s). Libraries were built with the immunoSEQ multiplex PCR assay. RNA was extracted from all samples and reverse transcribed into cDNA, which served as template for TCR sequencing. The clones in this table, taken by TCRdb from immuneACCESS, are in-frame only. Not every clone is retained; where verified, under half of the shortfall comes from an unresolved V gene, and the cause of the rest is unknown. The sample contains 150,000 to 200,000 clones, about three fifths of them found a single time. In total, the top ten clones hold 1.3% of the sample. Sample treatment or condition, as interpreted from the label and publication: oral pan-JAK inhibitor, 5-10 mg twice daily. Sequenced material: CD4+ T cells sorted from blood, taken at week 49, from a patient treated with tofacitinib. The receptors here all came from a human donor with alopecia areata.

The V call is TRBV7-9, the J call TRBJ1-2; weak D call: TRBD1 (6 bases). Germline V gene data show CDR1 as SEHNR and CDR2 as FQNEAQ (reference sequence). Trimming shortened V by 4 bases and J by 8 bases, and 17 bases separated the two germline ends. CDR3 length equals 14 residues. CDR3 nucleotides: TGTGCCAGCAGCTCGTCGGGGGACACGGGAGGCTACACCTTC. Protein product: CASSSSGDTGGYTF.

The V gene is TRBV29-1, the J gene TRBJ1-2, with a weak D call TRBD1 (6 bases). The CDR3 covers 13 residues. The germline CDR1 and CDR2 sequences are SQVTM and ANQGSEA. V lost 4 bases and J lost 4, with 13 bases in between. The CDR3 sequence is CSVGGGQIYGYTF. The CDR3 DNA reads as TGCAGCGTTGGCGGGGGCCAGATCTATGGCTACACCTTC. Full variable domain (remainder filled in from reference TRBV29-1 and TRBJ1-2): SAVISQKPSRDICQRGTSLTIQCQVDSQVTMMFWYRQQPGQSLTLIATANQGSEATYESGFVIDKFPISRPNLTFSTLTVSNMSPEDSSIYLCSVGGGQIYGYTFGSGTRLTVV.

This sequence joins TRBV25-1 and TRBJ1-2; D is unresolved. The CDR3 has 14 residues. Germline V gene lookup returns CDR1 MGHDK and CDR2 SYGVNS. The V end lost 6 bases, the J end lost 4 bases, and 15 bases lay between the germline ends. The CDR3 here is CASSATTNRYGYTF. CDR3 sequence (DNA): TGTGCCAGCAGCGCAACGACCAATCGCTATGGCTACACCTTC.

V gene TRBV10-3 combines with J gene TRBJ2-5; a weak D match, TRBD2 (5 bases). Trimming took 0 bases from V and 5 from J, leaving 10 bases between them. The CDR3 is 14 amino acids. CDR1 and CDR2 from the germline V gene are ENHRY and SYGVKD. The CDR3: CAISESGRGETQYF. In DNA form, the CDR3 reads TGTGCCATCAGTGAGTCCGGTAGAGGGGAGACCCAGTACTTC.

A note on this clone: At the DNA level, this CDR3 is encoded by other sequences in the same sample as well. The chain is built from TRBV25-1 and TRBJ2-3; unclear D gene. Germline V CDR1 and CDR2: MGHDK, SYGVNS. The CDR3 is 14 amino acids. The ends were cut back, 4 bases at V and 2 bases at J, with 10 bases in the middle. CDR3 amino acids: CASSVRASTDTQYF. The CDR3 DNA reads TGTGCCAGCAGTGTCAGAGCTTCCACAGATACGCAGTATTTT.

The rearrangement joins TRBV9 to TRBJ1-2; D gene unclear. CDR3 length: 8 amino acids. Per the germline V gene, CDR1 is SGDLS and CDR2 is YYNGEE. The V end was cut by 9 bases, the J end by 9 bases, with 6 bases between. Here the CDR3 reads CATPRYTF. In DNA form, the CDR3 reads TGTGCCACCCCTCGCTACACCTTC.

This sequence joins TRBV5-6 and TRBJ2-2, with a possible D match to TRBD2 (6 bases). This CDR3 comprises 14 residues. CDR1 is SGHDT and CDR2 is YYEEEE in the germline V gene. The V end was cut by 2 bases, the J end by 4 bases, with 9 bases between. DNA for the CDR3: TGTGCCAGCAGCTTCGGGACTCCCACCGGGGAGCTGTTTTTT. Translating gives CASSFGTPTGELFF.

In this sample, this clone turned up once. The chain is built from TRBV18 and TRBJ2-5; no reliable D call. This CDR3 is built from 14 residues. The germline V gene encodes CDR1 KGHSH and CDR2 LQKENI. The V gene lost 0 bases and the J gene lost 4 bases, with 9 bases spanning the gap. As DNA, the CDR3 is TGTGCCAGCTCACCACCGGAGTCTCGAGAGACCCAGTACTTC. Its translation is CASSPPESRETQYF.

The chain carries TRBV30 and TRBJ1-3; possibly TRBD1 for D (6 bases). The CDR3 runs 16 residues. Trimming took off 4 bases at V and 3 bases at J, with 19 bases between the two ends. The germline V gene has CDR1 GTSNPN and CDR2 SVGIG (reference sequence). The CDR3 coding sequence is TGTGCCTGGACCAGACAGGAAGCCTCGTATGGAAACACCATATATTTT. Translated, it gives CAWTRQEASYGNTIYF.

This chain connects TRBV27 to TRBJ2-6; 8 nucleotides line up with TRBD1. Trimming removed 6 bases from V and 0 bases from J; junction bases left unmatched: 4. From germline, CDR1 is MNHEY and CDR2 SMNVEV (reference sequence). The CDR3 is 16 residues long. The CDR3 region has the DNA TGTGCCAGCAGGAGGACAGGGAGCTCTGGGGCCAACGTCCTGACTTTC. Protein: CASRRTGSSGANVLTF.

This chain joins TRBV30 and TRBJ1-6; possibly TRBD1 for D (6 bases). Germline CDR1 and CDR2: GTSNPN and SVGIG (reference sequence). The V end was cut by 5 bases, the J end by 7 bases, with 12 bases between. The CDR3 runs 13 residues. CDR3 sequence: CAWSGTTNSPLHF. CDR3 in DNA: TGTGCCTGGTCCGGGACAACGAATTCACCCCTCCACTTT.

Only a few counts were recorded for this clone. The chain carries TRBV6-6 and TRBJ2-3, with 11 bases matching TRBD2. The trim removed 1 base at V and 4 bases at J, leaving 4 bases unmatched. Germline V lookup: CDR1 MNHNY, CDR2 SVGAGI (reference sequence). The CDR3 has 16 residues. CDR3 protein: CASSYLAGGLADTQYF. The CDR3 coding sequence is TGTGCCAGCAGTTACTTAGCGGGGGGGCTGGCAGATACGCAGTATTTT.

The CDR3 reads CASSPGQGLESSPLHF. CDR3 sequence (DNA): TGTGCCAGCAGTCCTGGACAGGGCCTTGAGTCGTCACCCCTCCACTTT. The chain has TRBV9 and TRBJ1-6, with 8 bases fitting TRBD1. The CDR3 runs to 16 residues. Germline loops: CDR1 SGDLS, CDR2 YYNGEE. The trim removed 5 bases at V and 10 bases at J, leaving 14 bases unmatched.

The chain couples TRBV30 to TRBJ1-6, with D possibly matching TRBD1 (5 bases). V was cut by 0 bases and J by 7 bases, with 19 bases left in between. Germline loops: CDR1 GTSNPN, CDR2 SVGIG (reference sequence). The CDR3 totals 17 residues. CDR3 in DNA: TGTGCCTGGAGTGTACGGTGGCCGCAGGGCCGCAATTCACCCCTCCACTTT. This translates into CAWSVRWPQGRNSPLHF.

This clone was found once. V is TRBV29-1 and J is TRBJ2-3; D perhaps matches TRBD1 (5 bases). This CDR3 is built from 13 residues. In germline, CDR1 is SQVTM, CDR2 ANQGSEA. With 6 bases removed from V and 3 bases from J, the gap between germline ends came to 13 bases. CDR3 in DNA: TGCAGCGTGCCCAGGGCCCGGACAGATACGCAGTATTTT. Translating it yields CSVPRARTDTQYF.

This clone is medium-sized by share. V is TRBV7-2 and J is TRBJ1-6, with TRBD1 as a possible D gene (6 bases). CDR3 length equals 15 residues. The germline V gene encodes CDR1 SGHTA and CDR2 FQGNSA. The germline V and J ends were trimmed by 6 bases and 7 bases, with 16 bases remaining between them. The CDR3 DNA sequence: TGTGCCAGCAGGCTTGGAACAGGGATGAATTCACCCCTCCACTTT. Translated, it gives CASRLGTGMNSPLHF.

This rearrangement joins TRBV5-6 to TRBJ1-1; D remains unclear. Trimming removed 5 bases from V and 0 bases from J, with 5 bases in between. Germline V CDR1 and CDR2: SGHDT, YYEEEE. This CDR3 is 12 amino acids long. The CDR3, as DNA: TGTGCCAGCAGGTCGCTGAACACTGAAGCTTTCTTT. Its protein is CASRSLNTEAFF.

The chain has TRBV29-1 and TRBJ1-1, with D possibly TRBD1 on 6 matching bases. The CDR3 has 14 amino acids. Trimming took off 5 bases at V and 2 bases at J, with 15 bases between the two ends. The germline CDR1 and CDR2 sequences are SQVTM and ANQGSEA. In DNA form, the CDR3 reads TGCAGCGTTAATGGAGGGACACCAAACACTGAAGCTTTCTTT. Translation gives CSVNGGTPNTEAFF.

This chain links TRBV7-2 with TRBJ2-3; D is unresolved. Germline CDR1 and CDR2: SGHTA and FQGNSA. This CDR3 region has 14 residues. Trimming left V 2 bases short and J 1 base short, with 7 bases between. CDR3 DNA sequence: TGTGCCAGCAGCTTACCAGGCCGCACAGATACGCAGTATTTT. This sequence encodes CASSLPGRTDTQYF. The full variable domain, rest sourced from reference TRBV7-2 and TRBJ2-3, is GAGVSQSPSNKVTEKGKDVELRCDPISGHTALYWYRQSLGQGLEFLIYFQGNSAPDKSGLPSDRFSAERTGGSVSTLTIQRTQQEDSAVYLCASSLPGRTDTQYFGPGTRLTVL.

The chain is built from TRBV30 and TRBJ2-1, with D perhaps TRBD1 (6 bases). The germline V gene encodes CDR1 GTSNPN and CDR2 SVGIG (reference sequence). The ends were cut back, 8 bases at V and 6 bases at J, with 14 bases in the middle. CDR3 length: 12 amino acids. CDR3 bases: TGTGCCAGCAACAGGGTTGGCAATGAGCAGTTCTTC. This encodes CASNRVGNEQFF.

This clone was seen more than once but under ten times. J is TRBJ2-2 and V is TRBV6-6, with D possibly being TRBD1 or TRBD2 (5 bases each). The CDR3 extends over 13 amino acids. The germline CDR1 and CDR2 sequences are MNHNY and SVGAGI (reference sequence). Trimming took off 0 bases at V and 7 bases at J, with 6 bases between the two ends. Here the CDR3 DNA reads TGTGCCAGCAGTTACTCGGGGGTCGGGGAGCTGTTTTTT. Translating it yields CASSYSGVGELFF.

In the case of this clone: In the same sample, other DNA sequences code for this CDR3. The V gene is TRBV4-1, the J gene TRBJ2-3; D is uncertain. With 1 base removed from V and 3 bases from J, the gap between germline ends came to 5 bases. Germline loops: CDR1 MGHRA, CDR2 YSYEKL. This CDR3 is 13 amino acids long. The CDR3 loop reads CASSQVGTDTQYF. CDR3 nucleotide sequence: TGCGCCAGCAGCCAAGTAGGGACAGATACGCAGTATTTT.

V usage is TRBV9 and J usage is TRBJ1-2; 8 positions agree with TRBD1. V dropped 0 bases and J dropped 12; count of bases not matched to a gene: 4. Germline CDR1 reads SGDLS; CDR2 reads YYNGEE. This CDR3 region has 12 residues. CDR3 loop: CASSVAQGVDTF. The CDR3 DNA is TGTGCCAGCAGCGTAGCACAGGGGGTGGACACCTTC.

V and J are TRBV6-6 and TRBJ1-3, with 7 bases identical to TRBD1. The V gene end was trimmed by 2 bases and the J gene end by 1 base; junction bases not matched to a gene: 2. Germline CDR1 is MNHNY and CDR2 is SVGAGI (reference sequence). This CDR3 has 15 residues. CDR3 region: CASSYRGRSGNTIYF. Written as DNA, the CDR3 is TGTGCCAGCAGTTACAGGGGGCGTTCTGGAAACACCATATATTTT.